The text below deals with one T cell receptor beta chain. Its target is not known. Assay: immunoSEQ multiplex PCR; the TCRdb copy retains only in-frame clones and omits some. This sample has about 180,000 clones, with about nine tenths found just once. V lost 0 bases, J lost 2 bases, and 11 bases lay in between. The CDR3 sequence is 16 residues long. Germline V lookup: CDR1 MNHNS, CDR2 SASEGT. The data were taken from a study of T cell responses to AZD1222 COVID-19 vaccine. Broader study findings: Repertoires were obtained only post-peak T cell response. Across the whole spike, CD4 TCRs peaked at regions 160-218 and 743-854. Donors skewed white British and female; clonal diversity was possibly underestimated.

The origin of this receptor is an adult in good health. Material: peripheral blood, obtained on day 0 of AZD1222 vaccination. V and J are TRBV6-1 and TRBJ2-4, with D unclear. The CDR3, as DNA: TGTGCCAGCAGTGAAGCGCTTGATGGGCCCAAAAACATTCAGTACTTC. Amino acid sequence: CASSEALDGPKNIQYF.